The 19 T cell receptor beta chains presented below share a single source sample, sequenced in a study of shared clonotypes between healthy human individuals. This table comes from immunoSEQ multiplex PCR, and its TCRdb copy is limited to in-frame clones, with some not included. Of millions of clones in the sample, 90% to 95% were seen once. The sequenced sample was naive CD4+ T cells sorted from blood. Regarding subset: CD45RA+ positively selected. These receptors came from a man aged 18 to 29 in good health.

For the CDR3, the DNA is TGTGCCAGCAGCAAACAGGGTTCCGATACGCAGTATTTT. Its protein product is CASSKQGSDTQYF. This chain connects TRBV6-4 to TRBJ2-3; tentatively, D is TRBD1 (6 bases). Deletions cut 6 bases from V and 6 bases from J, with 13 bases between. CDR1 and CDR2 from the germline V gene are MRHNA and SNTAGT. This CDR3 has 13 amino acids.

The V and J genes are TRBV28 and TRBJ1-2; no clear D gene. This CDR3 is 14 amino acids long. V gave up 5 bases and J gave up 0 bases, with 10 bases separating them. Germline V gene lookup returns CDR1 MDHEN and CDR2 SYDVKM. The CDR3 spells CASSPGVPNYGYTF. In DNA, the CDR3 is TGTGCCAGCAGTCCCGGGGTCCCTAACTATGGCTACACCTTC.

The chain's CDR3 is CSVEVLTSAGLSYEQYF. For the CDR3, the DNA is TGCAGCGTTGAAGTTCTTACATCGGCTGGTCTCTCCTACGAGCAGTACTTC. The chain uses TRBV29-1 and TRBJ2-7; D remains unclear. The CDR3 spans 17 residues. Trimming took off 1 base at V and 0 bases at J, with 19 bases between the two ends. Germline V gene data show CDR1 as SQVTM and CDR2 as ANQGSEA.

This chain uses TRBV5-1 with TRBJ2-3, with TRBD1 matching over 10 bases. Germline CDR1 reads SGHRS; CDR2 reads YFSETQ. The CDR3 has 16 residues. V lost 2 bases to trimming and J lost 0 bases; unmatched junction nucleotides: 3. The CDR3 sequence is CASSFAGQGSTDTQYF. CDR3 bases: TGCGCCAGCAGCTTTGCGGGACAGGGGAGCACAGATACGCAGTATTTT.

The chain uses TRBV5-1 and TRBJ2-5, with 8 bases lining up with TRBD2. This CDR3 is 14 amino acids long. V was clipped by 1 base and J by 2 bases; unmatched bases: 1. Germline assignment: CDR1 SGHRS and CDR2 YFSETQ. The CDR3 nucleotides read TGCGCCAGCAGCTTGCGGGAGGGACAAGAGACCCAGTACTTC. It translates to CASSLREGQETQYF.

This clone was seen once. V gene TRBV29-1 combines with J gene TRBJ2-1, with D perhaps TRBD2 (5 bases). CDR3 length: 13 residues. The germline V and J ends were trimmed by 5 bases and 5 bases, with 13 bases remaining between them. Germline V gives CDR1 SQVTM, CDR2 ANQGSEA. This CDR3 reads CSVNGVTNNEQFF. Here the CDR3 DNA reads TGCAGCGTTAACGGGGTTACAAACAATGAGCAGTTCTTC.

This sequence joins TRBV5-1 and TRBJ1-6; D perhaps matches TRBD1 (6 bases). The germline CDR1 and CDR2 sequences are SGHRS and YFSETQ. This CDR3 is built from 15 residues. The germline V and J ends were trimmed by 0 bases and 10 bases, with 14 bases remaining between them. In DNA form, the CDR3 reads TGCGCCAGCAGCTTGGCCGGGGGCAATCCCTCACCCCTCCACTTT. As protein: CASSLAGGNPSPLHF.

The table lists this clone with a count of one. CDR3 DNA: TGTGCCAGCAGTGAGGGGCTTCTTGGCTACACCTTC. It yields the protein CASSEGLLGYTF. This rearrangement joins TRBV25-1 to TRBJ1-2; D is perhaps TRBD1 (5 bases). Germline CDR1 reads MGHDK; CDR2 reads SYGVNS. The CDR3 is 12 amino acids. Trimming cost V 3 bases and J 7 bases, with 9 bases left between them.

This chain connects TRBV11-2 to TRBJ2-5; TRBD2 might be the D (5 bases). V was shortened by 2 bases and J by 4 bases, with 20 bases between the two germline ends. CDR3 length equals 17 residues. From germline, CDR1 is SGHAT and CDR2 FQNNGV. CDR3 sequence (DNA): TGTGCCAGCAGCTTATTCGCCGGGAATGTAATAGGAGAGACCCAGTACTTC. Translated: CASSLFAGNVIGETQYF.

The chain carries TRBV6-6 and TRBJ2-3; perhaps TRBD2 as D (6 bases). This CDR3 region has 15 residues. The germline V gene has CDR1 MNHNY and CDR2 SVGAGI (reference sequence). The V end lost 0 bases, the J end lost 1 base, and 8 bases lay between the germline ends. The CDR3 region is CASSYSLAGTDTQYF. The CDR3, as DNA: TGTGCCAGCAGTTACTCGTTAGCGGGCACAGATACGCAGTATTTT.

The rearrangement joins TRBV29-1 to TRBJ2-7, with 9 bases aligning to TRBD1. Germline CDR1 reads SQVTM; CDR2 reads ANQGSEA. This CDR3 comprises 13 residues. The CDR3 loop reads CRRPGTGLNEQYF. The CDR3 region has the DNA TGCAGACGCCCCGGGACAGGGCTCAACGAGCAGTACTTC.

The sample holds one count of this clone. This chain links TRBV5-1 with TRBJ1-4; 8 nucleotides match TRBD1. CDR3 size: 14 residues. Trimming at V came to 7 bases and at J to 0 bases, leaving 2 bases not matched to a gene. Germline V gene data show CDR1 as SGHRS and CDR2 as YFSETQ. The CDR3 spells CASGQGATNEKLFF. The CDR3 DNA is TGCGCCAGCGGACAGGGTGCAACTAATGAAAAACTGTTTTTT.

The CDR3 spells CASRRDLYGYTF. The CDR3 region has the DNA TGTGCCAGCCGCCGGGACCTTTATGGCTACACCTTC. The chain employs TRBV25-1 and TRBJ1-2, with TRBD1 as a possible D gene (5 bases). The CDR3 sequence is 12 residues long. In germline, CDR1 is MGHDK, CDR2 SYGVNS. V lost 8 bases to trimming and J lost 5 bases, with 12 bases between them.

This rearrangement joins TRBV28 to TRBJ1-2; tentative D call: TRBD1 (5 bases). The CDR3 extends over 14 amino acids. Trimming stripped 6 bases from V and 8 bases from J, with 19 bases between. CDR1 and CDR2 (germline): MDHEN, SYDVKM. DNA for the CDR3: TGTGCCAGCAGCCTCCAGGGCGCGATAAGAGGCTACACCTTC. The encoded protein is CASSLQGAIRGYTF.

The chain employs TRBV30 and TRBJ2-7; D gene uncertain. The CDR3 spans 13 residues. Trimming shortened V by 0 bases and J by 9 bases, and 15 bases separated the two germline ends. Per the germline V gene, CDR1 is GTSNPN and CDR2 is SVGIG (reference sequence). The CDR3 DNA sequence: TGTGCCTGGAGTGTTAATTACGGTGTGGCGCAGTACTTC. This codes for CAWSVNYGVAQYF.

CDR3: CASSLGTGGLETQYF. The CDR3 DNA reads TGTGCCAGCAGCTTAGGGACAGGGGGCTTAGAGACCCAGTACTTC. The chain combines TRBV7-9 with TRBJ2-5, with TRBD1 matching 11 bases. Germline values: CDR1 SEHNR, CDR2 FQNEAQ (reference sequence). Trimming took 1 base from V and 4 from J; bases not matched to a gene: 2. The length of the CDR3 is 15 residues.

In the case of this clone: The sample holds other DNA sequences that translate to the same CDR3. This chain links TRBV5-1 with TRBJ1-1, with TRBD1 identical over 8 bases. The CDR3 runs 15 residues. After removal of 5 bases from V and 1 base from J, the junction contained 7 bases not matched to a gene. The germline V gene encodes CDR1 SGHRS and CDR2 YFSETQ. DNA for the CDR3: TGCGCCAGCAGTGGGCAGGGGGCAGCGAACACTGAAGCTTTCTTT. It encodes CASSGQGAANTEAFF.

Only a few counts were recorded for this clone. This chain uses TRBV30 with TRBJ1-1; D is undetermined. The CDR3 loop spans 12 amino acids. V was pared by 4 bases and J by 0 bases, with 6 bases between. The germline V gene encodes CDR1 GTSNPN and CDR2 SVGIG (reference sequence). The CDR3: CAWKVMNTEAFF. CDR3 DNA: TGTGCCTGGAAGGTAATGAACACTGAAGCTTTCTTT.

The rearrangement links TRBV29-1 to TRBJ1-1, with a weak D call TRBD1 (5 bases). Per germline, CDR1 SQVTM and CDR2 ANQGSEA. Trimming cost V 4 bases and J 5 bases, with 14 bases left between them. CDR3 length equals 13 residues. CDR3 sequence: CSVGQIVGTEAFF. CDR3 sequence (DNA): TGCAGCGTTGGACAGATTGTAGGGACTGAAGCTTTCTTT.